This T cell receptor (beta chain) was sequenced in a study of Ad26.COV2.S vaccination and SARS-CoV-2 variants. Regarding the study as a whole: Researchers cautioned that TCR breadth and depth analyses may have underestimated total T cell responses. Reportedly, after vaccination the spike-specific CD8+ and CD4+ T cell responses displayed substantial breadth.

Notes on this clone: The antigen is not known.

Assay: immunoSEQ multiplex PCR; the TCRdb copy retains only in-frame clones and omits some. The sample includes 150,000 to 200,000 clones, around nine tenths of them seen just once. Germline V lookup: CDR1 SGHKS, CDR2 YYEKEE (reference sequence). V was shortened by 0 bases and J by 5 bases, with 6 bases between the two germline ends. This CDR3 is 12 amino acids long. This chain connects TRBV5-5 to TRBJ2-7; D is unresolved. This TCR came from a human donor who had recovered from COVID-19. The sample was peripheral blood, taken after recovery from COVID-19. CDR3: CASSLAVDEQYF. CDR3 DNA: TGTGCCAGCAGCTTGGCAGTGGACGAGCAGTACTTC.